The source of this TCR beta chain is a study of blood T cell repertoires in COVID-19. Overall study context: COVID-19 samples collected from the United States, Italy and Spain covered acute and convalescent phases. T cells, B-cell-depleted T cells, or PBMCs provided the cDNA or gDNA that served as material.

Measured with immunoSEQ multiplex PCR; TCRdb has only the in-frame clones, and not every one. The data show about 310,000 clones, 85% seen once. Germline loops: CDR1 LNHDA, CDR2 SQIVND (reference sequence). This CDR3 spans 17 amino acids. The ends were cut back, 7 bases at V and 0 bases at J, with 21 bases in the middle. The gene calls are TRBV19 and TRBJ1-1, with D possibly being TRBD1 (5 bases). This sequence was found in a woman in her twenties or thirties who had been exposed to COVID-19. Sequencing was done on a sample of PBMCs or T cells enriched from blood (not recorded which). The CDR3 DNA is TGTGCCAGTATGGAGTCTTGGGGCGCCCCCTTGAACACTGAAGCTTTCTTT. It yields the protein CASMESWGAPLNTEAFF.